Each of the 6 T cell receptor beta chains below was sequenced from the same sample in a study of cytomegalovirus exposure and HLA in healthy donors. PCR employed 60 Vbeta and 13 Jbeta primers. Repertoires were generated with immunoSEQ multiplex PCR, while TCRdb's copy carries only in-frame clones and drops some. Of under 150,000 clones listed, roughly three quarters are singletons. The source material was PBMCs. The receptors were gathered from a male donor in good health and CMV-seronegative.

The CDR3 DNA follows: TGTGCCAGCAGCTTATACGGGGGAGAGAGGAATGAGCAGTTCTTC. Protein product: CASSLYGGERNEQFF. The rearrangement joins TRBV11-3 to TRBJ2-1; a weak D match, TRBD2 (6 bases). CDR1 and CDR2 (germline): SGHNT, YENEEA. The V end was cut by 2 bases, the J end by 7 bases, with 15 bases between. The CDR3 is 15 residues long.

This clone was observed once. The CDR3 nucleotides are TGTGCCAGCAAGGCTAGCGGGGGTAGAAATGAGCAGTTCTTC. The encoded protein is CASKASGGRNEQFF. The chain couples TRBV6-1 to TRBJ2-1; 10 bases map to TRBD2. This CDR3 has 14 residues. Germline trimming cut 7 bases from V and 7 bases from J; bases unmatched to any gene: 7. Germline-derived CDR1 and CDR2 are MNHNS and SASEGT.

The genes are TRBV5-1 and TRBJ2-5; 8 bases are shared with TRBD2. Looked up from germline, CDR1 is SGHRS and CDR2 is YFSETQ. The ends lost 2 bases at V and 5 bases at J; junction bases unmatched: 5. The CDR3 is 14 amino acids. The DNA of the CDR3 is TGCGCCAGCAGCTTCGGGGGGGATTTGGAGACCCAGTACTTC. Amino acids: CASSFGGDLETQYF.

In its sample, this clone was seen once. This chain joins TRBV7-2 and TRBJ2-5, with TRBD2 matching 8 bases. The length of the CDR3 is 15 residues. V was pared by 6 bases and J by 5 bases, with 11 bases of the junction left unmatched. Germline-derived CDR1 and CDR2 are SGHTA and FQGNSA. CDR3 coding DNA: TGTGCCAGCAGGGCGGGACTAGGAGCTTTCGAGACCCAGTACTTC. Protein: CASRAGLGAFETQYF.

The chain joins TRBV27 to TRBJ1-2, with 8 bases aligning to TRBD1. The CDR3 consists of 15 residues. Per germline, CDR1 MNHEY and CDR2 SMNVEV (reference sequence). With V trimmed by 2 bases and J by 4 bases, 6 bases remained unmatched. Here the CDR3 reads CASSLVGTGLYGYTF. Here the CDR3 DNA reads TGTGCCAGCAGTTTAGTCGGGACAGGACTCTATGGCTACACCTTC.

The chain joins TRBV9 to TRBJ2-3, with 11 nucleotides matching TRBD1. With V trimmed by 6 bases and J by 0 bases, 3 bases remained unmatched. This CDR3 has 15 amino acids. Germline CDR1 is SGDLS and CDR2 is YYNGEE. The CDR3 reads CASTRDRGSTDTQYF. In nucleotides, the CDR3 is TGTGCCAGCACCCGGGACAGGGGGAGCACAGATACGCAGTATTTT. The full variable domain, in which reference TRBV9 and TRBJ2-3 provide the parts outside the CDR3, is DSGVTQTPKHLITATGQRVTLRCSPRSGDLSVYWYQQSLDQGLQFLIQYYNGEERAKGNILERFSAQQFPDLHSELNLSSLELGDSALYFCASTRDRGSTDTQYFGPGTRLTVL.